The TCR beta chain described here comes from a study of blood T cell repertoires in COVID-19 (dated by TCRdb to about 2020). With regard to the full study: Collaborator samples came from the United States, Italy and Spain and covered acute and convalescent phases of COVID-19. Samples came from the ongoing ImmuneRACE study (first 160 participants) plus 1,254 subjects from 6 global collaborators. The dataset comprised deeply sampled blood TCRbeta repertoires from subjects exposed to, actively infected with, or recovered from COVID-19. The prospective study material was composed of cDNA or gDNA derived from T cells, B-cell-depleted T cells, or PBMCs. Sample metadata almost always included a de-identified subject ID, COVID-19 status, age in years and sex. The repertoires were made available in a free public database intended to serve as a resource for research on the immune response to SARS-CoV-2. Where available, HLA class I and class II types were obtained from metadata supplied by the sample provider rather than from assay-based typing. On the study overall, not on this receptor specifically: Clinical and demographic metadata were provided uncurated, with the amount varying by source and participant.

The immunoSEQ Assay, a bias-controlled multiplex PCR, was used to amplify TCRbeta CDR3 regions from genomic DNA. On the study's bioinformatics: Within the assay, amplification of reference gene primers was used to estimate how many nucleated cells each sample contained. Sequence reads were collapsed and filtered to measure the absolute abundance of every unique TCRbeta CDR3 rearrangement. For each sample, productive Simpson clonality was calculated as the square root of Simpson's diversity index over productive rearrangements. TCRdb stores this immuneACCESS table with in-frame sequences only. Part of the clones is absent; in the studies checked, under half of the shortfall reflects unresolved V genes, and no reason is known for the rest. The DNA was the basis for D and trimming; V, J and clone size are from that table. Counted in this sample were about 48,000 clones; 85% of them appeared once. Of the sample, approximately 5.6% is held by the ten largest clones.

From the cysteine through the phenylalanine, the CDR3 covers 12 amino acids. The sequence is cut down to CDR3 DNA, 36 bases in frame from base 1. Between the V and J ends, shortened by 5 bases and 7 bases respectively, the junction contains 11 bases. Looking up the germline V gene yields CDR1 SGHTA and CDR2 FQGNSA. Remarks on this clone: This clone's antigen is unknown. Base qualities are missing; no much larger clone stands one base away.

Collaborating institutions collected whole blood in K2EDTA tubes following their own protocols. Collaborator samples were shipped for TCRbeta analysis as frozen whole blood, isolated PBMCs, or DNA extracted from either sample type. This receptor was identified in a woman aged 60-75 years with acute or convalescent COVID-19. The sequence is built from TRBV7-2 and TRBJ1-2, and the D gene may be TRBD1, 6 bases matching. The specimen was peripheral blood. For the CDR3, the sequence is CASSLQGLGYTF. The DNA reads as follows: TGTGCCAGCAGCCTCCAGGGGCTTGGCTACACCTTC.